This T cell receptor beta chain was observed in a study of T cells in Graves' hyperthyroidism and ophthalmopathy. The hyperthyroidism was newly diagnosed and had lasted under 2 months; the patients were aged 18 to 65. PBMCs were sourced from more than 9 ml fresh peripheral blood. The V and J ends lost 11 bases and 2 bases respectively, with 15 bases between them. CDR3 length: 13 amino acids. CDR1 is LNHDA, CDR2 SQIVND, per germline (reference sequence). TCR beta CDR3 sequences were amplified from RNA transcripts. HTBI primers were the set used in a first-round RT-PCR of the TCR CDR3. TCRdb processed the multiplex PCR reads anew with MiXCR; each CDR3 protein has one entry. The profile covers some 600,000 distinct CDR3 sequences, with 14% appearing a single time and more than 5% taken by the ten largest. Findings and caveats of the study: Blood also showed most of the thyroid clonotypes that were expanded above 0.001. Prediction of ophthalmopathy progression came a median around 6 months pre-onset.

This clonotype was recorded at least ten times. Its antigen is as yet unknown. Material for sequencing was blood. V and J are TRBV19 and TRBJ1-1; the D gene is possibly TRBD1 (6 bases). This clonotype originated in a woman aged 25 to 45 with Graves' hyperthyroidism that later progressed to Graves' ophthalmopathy. The CDR3 DNA reads as TGTGCCGTCCCGACAGGCGTCAACACTGAAGCTTTCTTT. This encodes CAVPTGVNTEAFF.